These 16 T cell receptor beta chains were all obtained from the same sample, sequenced in a study of OX40 agonist ivuxolimab in advanced cancers. The table came from immunoSEQ multiplex PCR; TCRdb's copy has only in-frame clones and leaves some out. The sample carries roughly 47,000 clones, roughly 90% recorded once. The sample here was CD4+ or CD8+ T cells sorted from blood, taken in a trial of the OX40 agonist ivuxolimab. These receptors were taken from an adult with an advanced solid tumor such as melanoma, head and neck, liver or kidney cancer.

The chain couples TRBV19 to TRBJ2-2; D could derive from TRBD1 or TRBD2 (5 bases each). In germline, CDR1 is LNHDA, CDR2 SQIVND (reference sequence). The CDR3 consists of 16 residues. V lost 8 bases and J 0 bases, leaving 16 bases between the germline ends. CDR3 in DNA: TGTGCCAGTTGGGACCCGCGGGTAGCGAACACCGGGGAGCTGTTTTTT. As protein: CASWDPRVANTGELFF.

V usage is TRBV5-1 and J usage is TRBJ2-7, with no clear D. From germline, CDR1 is SGHRS and CDR2 YFSETQ. CDR3 length: 13 amino acids. The ends were cut back, 2 bases at V and 3 bases at J, with 9 bases in the middle. The CDR3 is CASSFQPYYEQYF. Here the CDR3 DNA reads TGCGCCAGCAGCTTCCAACCTTACTACGAGCAGTACTTC.

The chain joins TRBV15 to TRBJ2-1; no definite D call. V lost 4 bases and J 7 bases, leaving 8 bases between the germline ends. The CDR3 extends over 12 amino acids. The germline gives CDR1 LNHNV, CDR2 YYDKDF (reference sequence). CDR3 region: CATSNWGNEQFF. In DNA, the CDR3 is TGTGCCACCAGCAACTGGGGAAATGAGCAGTTCTTC. Full variable domain (rest looked up from reference TRBV15 and TRBJ2-1): DAMVIQNPRYQVTQFGKPVTLSCSQTLNHNVMYWYQQKSSQAPKLLFHYYDKDFNNEADTPDNFQSRRPNTSFCFLDIRSPGLGDTAMYLCATSNWGNEQFFGPGTRLTVL.

This chain connects TRBV7-2 to TRBJ2-7, with 9 bases that match TRBD1. V shed 5 bases and J 3 bases; nucleotides not matched to a gene: 2. The CDR3 length is 13 residues. Germline CDR1 SGHTA, CDR2 FQGNSA. The CDR3 is CASSRGQGYEQYF. The CDR3 bases are TGTGCCAGCAGCAGGGGACAGGGCTACGAGCAGTACTTC.

The gene calls are TRBV20-1 and TRBJ1-1; no firm D call. The CDR3 has 11 residues. CDR1 and CDR2 (germline): DFQATT, SNEGSKA (reference sequence). V was trimmed by 3 bases and J by 6 bases, leaving 8 bases between them. In DNA form, the CDR3 reads TGCAGTGCTAGGCCGGACGCTGAAGCTTTCTTT. Protein sequence: CSARPDAEAFF.

The J gene is TRBJ1-4, the V gene TRBV10-1; 9 bases agree with TRBD1. The V gene end was trimmed by 2 bases and the J gene end by 5 bases; junction bases not matched to a gene: 24. Germline values: CDR1 WNHNN, CDR2 SYGVQD (reference sequence). This CDR3 region has 22 residues. CDR3 nucleotides: TGCGCCAGCAGTGAGCCCCCCCGGGTCGTCGGACAGGGGTTACAGGGGAATGAAAAACTGTTTTTT. Translation gives CASSEPPRVVGQGLQGNEKLFF.

The CDR3 DNA follows: TGCGCCAGCAGCCAAACGGACAGGGTAGGCGAGCAGTACTTC. Translation: CASSQTDRVGEQYF. This chain connects TRBV4-3 to TRBJ2-7; TRBD1 matches 8 bases. CDR3 length: 14 residues. Trimming cost V 2 bases and J 6 bases; bases outside gene matches: 6. The germline gives CDR1 LGHNA, CDR2 YSLEER.

This clone was counted only a few times. The genes are TRBV12-5 and TRBJ2-3; either TRBD1 or TRBD2 may supply D (5 bases each). V shed 4 bases and J shed 5 bases, with 16 bases lying between them. CDR1 is LGHNT, CDR2 FRNRAP, per germline. This CDR3 has 15 residues. The CDR3 reads CASGSGDLIIDTQYF. CDR3 nucleotides: TGTGCTAGTGGTTCTGGGGACCTCATTATAGATACGCAGTATTTT.

The chain links TRBV11-3 to TRBJ2-7; D remains ambiguous. V was clipped by 2 bases and J by 7 bases, with 15 bases between them. This CDR3 spans 14 amino acids. The germline gives CDR1 SGHNT, CDR2 YENEEA. The CDR3 protein is CASSLRSAVREQYF. In DNA form, the CDR3 reads TGTGCCAGCAGCTTACGATCCGCGGTCCGGGAGCAGTACTTC.

CDR3 sequence: CASSTGRDGYTF. In DNA, the CDR3 is TGTGCCAGCAGCACAGGTAGGGATGGCTACACCTTC. This chain uses TRBV13 with TRBJ1-2, with a tentative D call TRBD1 (5 bases). There are 12 residues in the CDR3. The germline gives CDR1 PRHDT, CDR2 FYEKMQ (reference sequence). V was cut by 5 bases and J by 6 bases, with 10 bases left in between.

V is TRBV7-9 and J is TRBJ2-7; D uncertain. The CDR3 is 14 amino acids. The germline V and J ends were trimmed by 5 bases and 2 bases, with 13 bases remaining between them. In germline, CDR1 is SEHNR, CDR2 FQNEAQ (reference sequence). The CDR3 is CASSPPVHPYEQYF. The CDR3 bases are TGTGCCAGCAGCCCGCCGGTCCATCCCTACGAGCAGTACTTC.

J is TRBJ1-1 and V is TRBV4-1, with D uncertain. Trimming cost V 2 bases and J 3 bases, with 13 bases left between them. The CDR3 consists of 15 residues. Germline values: CDR1 MGHRA, CDR2 YSYEKL. In DNA, the CDR3 is TGCGCCAGCAGCCAACCCGTAGAGAGGGACACTGAAGCTTTCTTT. It encodes CASSQPVERDTEAFF.

V is TRBV5-1 and J is TRBJ1-3; maybe TRBD1 (5 bases). Per germline, CDR1 SGHRS and CDR2 YFSETQ. This CDR3 spans 14 amino acids. The ends were cut back, 4 bases at V and 0 bases at J, with 8 bases in the middle. DNA for the CDR3: TGCGCCAGCAGCCTGACAGTCTCTGGAAACACCATATATTTT. As protein: CASSLTVSGNTIYF.

The rearrangement links TRBV2 to TRBJ1-2; a possible D gene is TRBD1 (5 bases). Deletions cut 10 bases from V and 2 bases from J, with 14 bases between. CDR1 and CDR2 (germline): SNHLY, FYNNEI. The CDR3 covers 13 residues. CDR3 coding DNA: TGTGCCATTTCAGGGCCCCTAAACTATGGCTACACCTTC. Encoded protein: CAISGPLNYGYTF.

The V call is TRBV19, the J call TRBJ2-3; D is ambiguous. The length of the CDR3 is 15 residues. V lost 5 bases to trimming and J lost 2 bases, with 14 bases between them. CDR1 and CDR2 from the germline V gene are LNHDA and SQIVND (reference sequence). The CDR3 protein is CASSSYARPTDTQYF. The CDR3 DNA is TGTGCCAGTAGTTCCTATGCGCGGCCCACAGATACGCAGTATTTT.

The J gene is TRBJ1-1, the V gene TRBV25-1; D is ambiguous. This CDR3 comprises 13 residues. Trimming shortened V by 3 bases and J by 5 bases, and 10 bases separated the two germline ends. From germline, CDR1 is MGHDK and CDR2 SYGVNS. The CDR3: CASSDWGATEAFF. In nucleotides, the CDR3 is TGTGCCAGCAGTGATTGGGGAGCTACTGAAGCTTTCTTT.